Sequencing of this T cell receptor beta chain was carried out in a study of cytomegalovirus exposure and HLA in healthy donors. J gave up 4 bases and V 6 bases, and 9 bases lay outside the gene matches. The germline CDR1 and CDR2 sequences are MNHNY and SVGAGI (reference sequence). The CDR3 extends over 15 amino acids. Sequenced by immunoSEQ multiplex PCR; TCRdb stores in-frame clones only, minus some. The sample records 60,000 or so clones, 92% being singletons. The receptor's source is a woman in her late teens or twenties in good health and CMV-seronegative. Source material: PBMCs. The chain joins TRBV6-6 to TRBJ1-3; TRBD1 aligns across 7 bases. Here the CDR3 DNA reads TGTGCCAGCAGCCTAGGGGGCTCTTCGGGAAACACCATATATTTT. Protein sequence: CASSLGGSSGNTIYF.